The 14 T cell receptor beta chains listed next were all sequenced from one sample in a study of T cell responses to AZD1222 COVID-19 vaccine. Profiled with immunoSEQ multiplex PCR; TCRdb holds only in-frame clones, not every one. The sample consists of about 140,000 clones, 88% of them appearing once. The material sequenced was peripheral blood, taken 28 days after the second AZD1222 dose. Every receptor here comes from an adult who received the AZD1222 COVID-19 vaccine.

This sequence joins TRBV28 and TRBJ2-7; tentative D call: TRBD2 (5 bases). There are 12 residues in the CDR3. Between the trimmed V and J ends, which lost 6 bases and 7 bases, there was a span of 13 bases. CDR1 is MDHEN, CDR2 SYDVKM, per germline. The CDR3 nucleotides read TGTGCCAGCAGCACGACGTGGAGGGAGCAGTACTTC. Translated: CASSTTWREQYF.

The chain links TRBV5-4 to TRBJ2-1; a possible D gene is TRBD1 (5 bases). Germline V gene data show CDR1 as SGHNT and CDR2 as YYREEE (reference sequence). Trimming shortened V by 1 base and J by 5 bases, and 10 bases separated the two germline ends. This CDR3 region has 14 residues. The CDR3 DNA reads TGTGCCAGCAGCTTGTTACAGGCTGACAATGAGCAGTTCTTC. Its protein is CASSLLQADNEQFF.

The chain uses TRBV6-2 or TRBV6-3 and TRBJ1-1; D is unclear. Germline V lookup: CDR1 MNHEY, CDR2 SVGEGT. This CDR3 contains 13 residues. V lost 0 bases to trimming and J lost 4 bases, with 6 bases between them. The CDR3 loop is CASSYSGLTEAFF. The CDR3 DNA follows: TGTGCCAGCAGTTACTCGGGCCTCACTGAAGCTTTCTTT.

This chain uses TRBV2 with TRBJ1-6; no clear D gene. Germline V gene lookup returns CDR1 SNHLY and CDR2 FYNNEI. The CDR3 is 14 residues long. Trimming shortened V by 6 bases and J by 7 bases, and 13 bases separated the two germline ends. CDR3 nucleotide sequence: TGTGCCAGCAGAACACTGACGGGAAATTCACCCCTCCACTTT. It codes for CASRTLTGNSPLHF.

The chain uses TRBV24-1 and TRBJ1-6; tentative D call: TRBD1 (5 bases). The CDR3 has 18 amino acids. Trimming shortened V by 0 bases and J by 9 bases, and 20 bases separated the two germline ends. CDR1 and CDR2 (germline): KGHDR, SFDVKD. CDR3 amino acids: CATSDLGQGKIFASPLHF. The CDR3 coding sequence is TGTGCCACCAGTGATTTGGGGCAGGGAAAAATTTTTGCTTCACCCCTCCACTTT.

This chain uses TRBV5-4 with TRBJ2-7; D tentatively fits TRBD1 or TRBD2 (6 bases each). The germline CDR1 and CDR2 sequences are SGHNT and YYREEE (reference sequence). The CDR3 extends over 15 amino acids. Trimming took 2 bases from V and 2 from J, leaving 14 bases between them. CDR3 in DNA: TGTGCCAGCAGCTTACGGGGGCAGGGAACCTACGAGCAGTACTTC. This gives the protein CASSLRGQGTYEQYF.

This clone was recorded a few times. The V call is TRBV2, the J call TRBJ1-4; D gene uncertain. This CDR3 is 14 amino acids long. The V end was cut by 4 bases, the J end by 0 bases, with 6 bases between. Germline V gives CDR1 SNHLY, CDR2 FYNNEI. CDR3 coding DNA: TGTGCCAGCAGTGTAGTTGCAACTAATGAAAAACTGTTTTTT. It encodes CASSVVATNEKLFF.

In nucleotides, the CDR3 is TGTGCCAGCTCGCCCAGCCCTCAGGGTCCCTATGGCTACACCTTC. As protein: CASSPSPQGPYGYTF. V usage is TRBV18 and J usage is TRBJ1-2; D perhaps matches TRBD1 (5 bases). Trimming pared 6 bases from V and 4 bases from J, leaving 18 bases between. Germline CDR1 KGHSH, CDR2 LQKENI. The CDR3 has 15 amino acids.

The V and J genes are TRBV20-1 and TRBJ1-1; D unresolved. The CDR3 totals 13 residues. V dropped 3 bases and J dropped 3 bases, with 11 bases sitting between them. Germline V gives CDR1 DFQATT, CDR2 SNEGSKA (reference sequence). The DNA of the CDR3 is TGCAGTGCTAGTCCGGATCGGGACACTGAAGCTTTCTTT. It specifies CSASPDRDTEAFF.

This clone was counted a single time. This sequence joins TRBV5-6 and TRBJ2-7; D is perhaps TRBD1 or TRBD2 (5 bases each). V lost 4 bases and J 5 bases, leaving 16 bases between the germline ends. Germline V gene lookup returns CDR1 SGHDT and CDR2 YYEEEE. The CDR3 totals 14 residues. The CDR3 protein is CASSPRRRDHEQYF. For the CDR3, the DNA is TGTGCCAGCAGCCCCCGCCGTCGGGACCACGAGCAGTACTTC.

This clone was seen a few times. V and J are TRBV19 and TRBJ1-5, with D uncertain. V lost 6 bases, J lost 4 bases, and 10 bases lay in between. CDR1 and CDR2 (germline): LNHDA, SQIVND (reference sequence). The CDR3 length is 13 residues. The CDR3 coding sequence is TGTGCCAGTAGCGCGTACGAAAATCAGCCCCAGCATTTT. It yields the protein CASSAYENQPQHF.

The chain combines TRBV5-4 with TRBJ2-7; D is perhaps TRBD2 (6 bases). The CDR3 runs 13 residues. CDR1 and CDR2 from the germline V gene are SGHNT and YYREEE (reference sequence). Trimming left V 4 bases short and J 6 bases short, with 14 bases between. The DNA for the CDR3 is TGTGCCAGCAGCCGGGGCCTGCGGGGCGAGCAGTACTTC. Protein product: CASSRGLRGEQYF.

As DNA, the CDR3 is TGCAGCTCCTCGGGGGGTACTGAAGCTTTCTTT. It encodes CSSSGGTEAFF. The chain links TRBV29-1 to TRBJ1-1; a possible D gene is TRBD1 (5 bases). V was shortened by 8 bases and J by 5 bases, with 12 bases between the two germline ends. CDR1 and CDR2 from the germline V gene are SQVTM and ANQGSEA. This CDR3 comprises 11 residues. The whole variable domain, filled in from reference TRBV29-1 and TRBJ1-1, reads SAVISQKPSRDICQRGTSLTIQCQVDSQVTMMFWYRQQPGQSLTLIATANQGSEATYESGFVIDKFPISRPNLTFSTLTVSNMSPEDSSIYLCSSSGGTEAFFGQGTRLTVV.

This clone showed up just a few times. J is TRBJ1-4 and V is TRBV28; 9 positions match TRBD1. CDR1 is MDHEN, CDR2 SYDVKM, per germline. CDR3 size: 13 residues. The junction had 7 bases not matched to a gene; V was cut back by 3 bases and J by 14 bases. CDR3 in DNA: TGTGCCAGCAGTTTTCCCCGGGACAGGGATCTGTTTTTT. Translation gives CASSFPRDRDLFF.